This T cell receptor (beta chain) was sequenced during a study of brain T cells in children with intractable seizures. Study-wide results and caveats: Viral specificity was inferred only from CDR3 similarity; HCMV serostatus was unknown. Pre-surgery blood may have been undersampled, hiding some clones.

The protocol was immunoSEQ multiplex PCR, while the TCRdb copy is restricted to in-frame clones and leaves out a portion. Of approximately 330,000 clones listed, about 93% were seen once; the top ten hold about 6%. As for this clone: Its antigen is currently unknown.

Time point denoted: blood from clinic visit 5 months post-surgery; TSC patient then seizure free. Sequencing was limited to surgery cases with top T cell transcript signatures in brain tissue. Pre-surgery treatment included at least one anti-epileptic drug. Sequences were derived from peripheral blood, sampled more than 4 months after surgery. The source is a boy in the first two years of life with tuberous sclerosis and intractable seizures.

The DNA of the CDR3 is TGTGCCAGCAGTGAGACAGAACTGAACACTGAAGCTTTCTTT. Translating gives CASSETELNTEAFF. The chain joins TRBV6-1 to TRBJ1-1; weak D call: TRBD1 (5 bases). With 3 bases removed from V and 0 bases from J, the gap between germline ends came to 8 bases. CDR1 and CDR2 (germline): MNHNS, SASEGT. The CDR3 has 14 amino acids.